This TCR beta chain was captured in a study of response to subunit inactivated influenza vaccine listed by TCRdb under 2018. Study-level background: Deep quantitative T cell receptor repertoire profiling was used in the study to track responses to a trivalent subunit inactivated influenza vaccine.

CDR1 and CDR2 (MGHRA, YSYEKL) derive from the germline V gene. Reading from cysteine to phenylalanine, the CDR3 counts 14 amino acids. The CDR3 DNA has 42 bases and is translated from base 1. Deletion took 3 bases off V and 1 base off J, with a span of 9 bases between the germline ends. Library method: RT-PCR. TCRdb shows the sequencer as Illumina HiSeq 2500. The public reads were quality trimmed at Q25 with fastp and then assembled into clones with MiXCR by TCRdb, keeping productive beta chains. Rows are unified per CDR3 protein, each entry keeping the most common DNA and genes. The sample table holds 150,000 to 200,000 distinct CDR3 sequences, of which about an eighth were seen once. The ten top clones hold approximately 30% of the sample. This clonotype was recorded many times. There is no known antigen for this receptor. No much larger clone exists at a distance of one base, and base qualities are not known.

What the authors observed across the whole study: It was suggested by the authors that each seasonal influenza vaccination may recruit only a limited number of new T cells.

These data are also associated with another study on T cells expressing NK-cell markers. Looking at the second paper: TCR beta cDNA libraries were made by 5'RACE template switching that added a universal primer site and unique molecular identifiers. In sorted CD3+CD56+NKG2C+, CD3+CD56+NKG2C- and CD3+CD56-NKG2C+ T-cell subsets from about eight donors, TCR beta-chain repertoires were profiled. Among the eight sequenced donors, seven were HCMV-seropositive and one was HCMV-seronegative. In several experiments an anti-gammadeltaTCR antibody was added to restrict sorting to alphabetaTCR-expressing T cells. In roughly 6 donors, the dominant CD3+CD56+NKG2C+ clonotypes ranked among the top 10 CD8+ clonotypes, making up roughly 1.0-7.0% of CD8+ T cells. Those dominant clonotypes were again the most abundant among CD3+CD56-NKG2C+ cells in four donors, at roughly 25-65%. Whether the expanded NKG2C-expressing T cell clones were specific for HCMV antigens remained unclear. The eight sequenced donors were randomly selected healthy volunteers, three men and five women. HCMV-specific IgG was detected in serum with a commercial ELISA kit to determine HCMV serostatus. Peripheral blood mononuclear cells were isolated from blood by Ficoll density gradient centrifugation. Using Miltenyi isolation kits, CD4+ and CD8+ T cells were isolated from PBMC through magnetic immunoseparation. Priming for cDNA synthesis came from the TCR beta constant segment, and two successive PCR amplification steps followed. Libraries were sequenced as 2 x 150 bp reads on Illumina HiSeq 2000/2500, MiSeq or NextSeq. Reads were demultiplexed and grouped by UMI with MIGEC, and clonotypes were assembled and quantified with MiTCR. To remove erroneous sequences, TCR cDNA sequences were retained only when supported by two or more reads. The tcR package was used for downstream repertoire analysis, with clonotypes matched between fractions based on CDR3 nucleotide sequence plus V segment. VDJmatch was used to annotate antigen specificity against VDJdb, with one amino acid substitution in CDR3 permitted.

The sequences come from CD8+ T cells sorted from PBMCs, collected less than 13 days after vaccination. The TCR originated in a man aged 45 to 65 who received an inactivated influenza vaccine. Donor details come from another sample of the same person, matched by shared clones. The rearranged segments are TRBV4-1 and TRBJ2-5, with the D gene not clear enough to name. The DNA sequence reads TGCGCCAGCAGCCAGGCAGCGTTCCAAGAGACCCAGTACTTC. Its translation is CASSQAAFQETQYF.